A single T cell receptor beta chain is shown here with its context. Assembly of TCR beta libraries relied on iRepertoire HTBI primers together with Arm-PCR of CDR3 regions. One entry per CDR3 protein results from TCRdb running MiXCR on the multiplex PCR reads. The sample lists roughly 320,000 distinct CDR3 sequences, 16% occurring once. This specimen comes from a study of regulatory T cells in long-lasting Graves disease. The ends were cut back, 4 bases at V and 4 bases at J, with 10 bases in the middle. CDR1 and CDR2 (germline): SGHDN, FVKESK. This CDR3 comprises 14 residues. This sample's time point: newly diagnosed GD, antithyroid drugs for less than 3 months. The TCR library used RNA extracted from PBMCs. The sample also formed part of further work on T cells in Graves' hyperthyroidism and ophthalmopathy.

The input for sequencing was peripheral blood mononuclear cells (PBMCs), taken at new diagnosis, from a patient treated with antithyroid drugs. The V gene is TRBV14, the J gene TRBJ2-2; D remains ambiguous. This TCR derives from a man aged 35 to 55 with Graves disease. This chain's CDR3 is CASSPRHATGELFF. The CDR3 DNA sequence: TGTGCCAGCAGCCCTAGACACGCCACCGGGGAGCTGTTTTTT.